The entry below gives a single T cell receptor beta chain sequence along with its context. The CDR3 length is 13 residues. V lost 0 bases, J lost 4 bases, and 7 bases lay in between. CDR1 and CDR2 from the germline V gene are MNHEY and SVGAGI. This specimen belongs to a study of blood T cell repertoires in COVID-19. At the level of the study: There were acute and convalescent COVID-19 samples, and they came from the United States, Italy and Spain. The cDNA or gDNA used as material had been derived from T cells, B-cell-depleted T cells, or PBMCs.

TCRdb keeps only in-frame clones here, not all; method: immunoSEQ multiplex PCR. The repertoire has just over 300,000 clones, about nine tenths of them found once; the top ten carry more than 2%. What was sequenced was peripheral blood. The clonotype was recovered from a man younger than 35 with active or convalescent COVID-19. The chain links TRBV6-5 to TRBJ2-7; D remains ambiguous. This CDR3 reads CASSYSSRYEQYF. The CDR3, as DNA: TGTGCCAGCAGTTACTCGTCCCGGTACGAGCAGTACTTC.